A single sample is the source of the 5 T cell receptor beta chains below, sequenced in a study of T cell responses to AZD1222 COVID-19 vaccine. Using immunoSEQ multiplex PCR, the repertoire was profiled, and TCRdb retains in-frame clones only, with some absent. The profile shows approximately 190,000 clones, approximately 93% of them singletons. The input for sequencing was peripheral blood, taken 28 days after the second AZD1222 dose. All receptors come from an adult who received the AZD1222 COVID-19 vaccine.

This chain joins TRBV6-2 or TRBV6-3 and TRBJ1-6, with D hard to call. Germline V gene lookup returns CDR1 MNHEY and CDR2 SVGEGT. This CDR3 contains 16 residues. Between the trimmed V and J ends, which lost 2 bases and 9 bases, there was a span of 17 bases. CDR3 coding DNA: TGTGCCAGCAGTTACCCTCTGAGGGTCCGCGGTTCACCCCTCCACTTT. Residues: CASSYPLRVRGSPLHF.

V and J are TRBV6-1 and TRBJ1-5, with 8 positions matching TRBD1. There are 16 residues in the CDR3. In germline, CDR1 is MNHNS, CDR2 SASEGT. Trimming took 3 bases from V and 0 from J; bases not matched to a gene: 4. CDR3 amino acids: CASSDPGQGSNQPQHF. The CDR3 DNA follows: TGTGCCAGCAGTGATCCCGGACAGGGTAGCAATCAGCCCCAGCATTTT.

The chain has TRBV27 and TRBJ2-2; TRBD2 might be the D (7 bases). V lost 6 bases, J lost 6 bases, and 20 bases lay in between. Germline V gene lookup returns CDR1 MNHEY and CDR2 SMNVEV (reference sequence). CDR3 length: 16 amino acids. The DNA for the CDR3 is TGTGCCAGCAGCGAAAGGGGGGGCAGGGTCGCCGGGGAGCTGTTTTTT. This gives the protein CASSERGGRVAGELFF.

The gene calls are TRBV3-1 (or the pseudogene TRBV3-2) and TRBJ2-1; TRBD2 might be the D (6 bases). Germline V gene data show CDR1 as LGHDT and CDR2 as YNNKEL (reference sequence). The V gene lost 0 bases and the J gene lost 7 bases, with 13 bases spanning the gap. This CDR3 has 15 residues. CDR3 in amino acids: CASSQDWAGWNEQFF. CDR3 nucleotide sequence: TGTGCCAGCAGCCAAGATTGGGCGGGGTGGAATGAGCAGTTCTTC.

This chain joins TRBV27 and TRBJ1-5; perhaps TRBD1 as D (6 bases). V lost 3 bases to trimming and J lost 7 bases, with 13 bases between them. The CDR3 has 14 amino acids. Germline V CDR1 and CDR2: MNHEY, SMNVEV (reference sequence). CDR3 bases: TGTGCCAGCAGTTTCGGCCGGGGGCGGCAGCCCCAGCATTTT. As protein: CASSFGRGRQPQHF.